This record concerns one T cell receptor (beta chain) sequence. The antigen remains undetermined. The donors were members of the roughly 120-subject validation cohort (separate from the roughly 670-subject first cohort). The CDR3 consists of 12 residues. The V end was cut by 4 bases, the J end by 5 bases, with 9 bases between. Germline assignment: CDR1 MGHRA and CDR2 YSYEKL. These data originate in a study of cytomegalovirus exposure and HLA in healthy donors. The study, taken as a whole, reports: Confirmation in vitro established that a few CMV-associated chains were specific for CMV antigens. The investigators catalogued 180 or so TCR beta chains as cytomegalovirus-associated. A subsequent analysis found that TCR clusters from the first cohort also tended to co-occur in the 90 to 150 validation repertoires, with approximately 95% of cluster scores above 0.

The protocol was immunoSEQ multiplex PCR, while the TCRdb copy is restricted to in-frame clones and leaves out a portion. The sample includes about 56,000 clones, less than 96% of them seen just once. This TCR came from a woman between 18 and 30 years old in good health and CMV-seronegative. Sequenced material: PBMCs. The gene calls are TRBV4-1 and TRBJ2-7; D may be TRBD1 (5 bases). The CDR3 DNA sequence: TGCGCCAGCAGCCTCCCAGGGCACGAGCAGTACTTC. As protein: CASSLPGHEQYF.